The 8 T cell receptor beta chains below were found in one sample sequenced in a study of blood T cells in healthy people across ages. PCR was performed a second time for about 6 to 12 cycles using a sample-barcoded 5' primer and a J-beta primer mix. MiXCR was run by TCRdb on the 5' RACE reads, yielding one entry per CDR3 protein. Of more than 900,000 distinct CDR3 sequences in the sample, approximately 26% were seen once. The same data also contributed to another study, on T cells of mothers and their children.

The sequencing sample was made of blood. These receptors came from a girl between 2 and 10 years old in good health.

Comment on this clonotype: One end of the junction fails to match germline, which may point to a read error. The rearrangement links TRBV28 to TRBJ2-7; D uncertain. This CDR3 is built from 12 residues. Germline V CDR1 and CDR2: MDHEN, SYDVKM. The CDR3, as DNA: TGTGCCAGCAGTTTGGCGATCTACGCGCAGTACTTC. Translating it yields CASSLAIYAQYF.

This clonotype was recorded a few times. The genes are TRBV4-3 and TRBJ2-1, with a tentative D call TRBD2 (5 bases). With the DNA end fitting TRBJ2-7 better, the J assignment may be wrong. Germline V gives CDR1 LGHNA, CDR2 YSLEER. The CDR3 is 15 residues long. CDR3 in amino acids: CASSQGTGWSYEQYF. The CDR3 DNA reads TGCGCCAGCAGCCAAGGGACGGGGTGGTCCTACGAGCAGTACTTC.

This sequence joins TRBV5-1 and TRBJ2-1, with 7 nucleotides matching TRBD2. V lost 3 bases, J lost 6 bases, and 9 bases stayed unmatched. The CDR3 loop spans 15 amino acids. Germline V gene lookup returns CDR1 SGHRS and CDR2 YFSETQ. The CDR3 is CASSSPGLPANEQFF. The CDR3 nucleotides read TGCGCCAGCAGCTCCCCGGGACTACCGGCCAATGAGCAGTTCTTC. Full variable domain (missing parts from reference TRBV5-1 and TRBJ2-1): KAGVTQTPRYLIKTRGQQVTLSCSPISGHRSVSWYQQTPGQGLQFLFEYFSETQRNKGNFPGRFSGRQFSNSRSEMNVSTLELGDSALYLCASSSPGLPANEQFFGPGTRLTVL.

The V call is TRBV20-1, the J call TRBJ2-3; 16 bases match TRBD2. The CDR3 is 19 amino acids. The V gene end was trimmed by 5 bases and the J gene end by 2 bases; junction bases not matched to a gene: 13. Germline V gene lookup returns CDR1 DFQATT and CDR2 SNEGSKA (reference sequence). CDR3 bases: TGCAGTGCTGCTTGGAGTGGGGGACTAGCGGGGGGGACCACAGATACGCAGTATTTT. Translation: CSAAWSGGLAGGTTDTQYF.

This clonotype was counted between two and nine times. The chain is built from TRBV20-1 and TRBJ2-7, with a weak D call TRBD1 (6 bases). CDR1 DFQATT and CDR2 SNEGSKA come from the germline V gene (reference sequence). V lost 3 bases and J lost 1, with 10 bases in between. This CDR3 region has 13 residues. The CDR3 nucleotides are TGCAGTGCTAGGCCCAGGGGTTCCTACGAGCAGTACTTC. Its translation: CSARPRGSYEQYF.

The chain joins TRBV28 to TRBJ2-1, with TRBD2 identical over 7 bases. Germline V gene sequence: CDR1 MDHEN, CDR2 SYDVKM. There are 14 residues in the CDR3. J was trimmed by 5 bases and V by 7 bases; bases with no gene match: 8. The CDR3, as DNA: TGTGCCAGCACGCAGGCGGGAGTTGACAATGAGCAGTTCTTC. As protein: CASTQAGVDNEQFF. Full variable domain (missing parts from reference TRBV28 and TRBJ2-1): DVKVTQSSRYLVKRTGEKVFLECVQDMDHENMFWYRQDPGLGLRLIYFSYDVKMKEKGDIPEGYSVSREKKERFSLILESASTNQTSMYLCASTQAGVDNEQFFGPGTRLTVL.

V and J are TRBV7-9 and TRBJ1-2; TRBD1 matches 10 bases. V trimming: 4 bases; J trimming: 5 bases; junction bases outside the gene matches: 16. CDR3 size: 18 residues. Looked up from germline, CDR1 is SEHNR and CDR2 is FQNEAQ (reference sequence). This CDR3 is CASSSSNSGTGEKYGYTF. CDR3 sequence (DNA): TGTGCCAGCAGCTCCTCAAACTCCGGGACAGGGGAAAAATATGGCTACACCTTC. Together with reference TRBV7-9 and TRBJ1-2, the CDR3 gives the full variable domain: DTGVSQNPRHKITKRGQNVTFRCDPISEHNRLYWYRQTLGQGPEFLTYFQNEAQLEKSRLLSDRFSAERPKGSFSTLEIQRTEQGDSAMYLCASSSSNSGTGEKYGYTFGSGTRLTVV.

This clonotype has a handful of counts. This chain uses TRBV2 with TRBJ1-2; 8 bases map to TRBD1. The CDR3 has 13 amino acids. Germline trimming cut 7 bases from V and 8 bases from J; bases unmatched to any gene: 9. Germline CDR1 and CDR2: SNHLY and FYNNEI. In nucleotides, the CDR3 is TGTGCCAGCACAAGTGGACAGGGCTGGGGCTACACCTTC. Translated, it gives CASTSGQGWGYTF.